These 26 T cell receptor beta chains came from one sample sequenced in a study of T-cell memory formation after mild COVID-19 (dated by TCRdb to 2020 to 2022). Preparation of the library involved 5' RACE. TCRdb shows the sequencer as Illumina NovaSeq 6000. The public reads were quality trimmed at Q25 with fastp and then assembled into clones with MiXCR by TCRdb, keeping productive beta chains. One record per CDR3 amino acid sequence lists the most common genes and DNA. The sample table records about 440,000 distinct CDR3 sequences; around 19% of these occur just once. The ten most abundant clones make up around 8.4% of the sample. Sequenced: PBMCs or a T cell subset sorted from them (not recorded which). Receptors were obtained from an adult woman who had mild COVID-19 (a few samples of this study predate the infection). The sample titles of this study are shuffled in the database, so cell type and time point are left out; the donor was told from shared clones.

This clonotype was seen a handful of times. The chain links TRBV7-2 to TRBJ2-1; D could derive from TRBD1 or TRBD2 (6 bases each). V was clipped by 7 bases and J by 2 bases, with 18 bases between them. This CDR3 contains 16 residues. Germline CDR1 SGHTA, CDR2 FQGNSA. The chain's CDR3 is CASTPIGGGTYNEQFF. The CDR3 bases are TGTGCCAGCACCCCTATCGGGGGCGGTACCTACAATGAGCAGTTCTTC.

This clonotype was detected only a few times. CDR3 DNA sequence: TGTGCCAGCAGTTCACAGGGGGCGAGAGAGACCCAGTACTTC. Translating it yields CASSSQGARETQYF. The chain combines TRBV6-5 with TRBJ2-5; TRBD1 agrees at 9 bases. The J segment lost 4 bases and the V segment lost 4 bases, leaving 4 bases of the junction unmatched. The CDR3 runs 14 residues. Germline V gives CDR1 MNHEY, CDR2 SVGAGI.

This clonotype turned up a few times. The V gene is TRBV18, the J gene TRBJ2-5; D gene unclear. The germline V gene encodes CDR1 KGHSH and CDR2 LQKENI. There are 12 residues in the CDR3. The V end lost 8 bases, the J end lost 1 base, and 8 bases lay between the germline ends. The DNA of the CDR3 is TGTGCCAGCCGGGTCCCCCAAGAGACCCAGTACTTC. Its translation is CASRVPQETQYF.

The CDR3 region is CSASRYNYGYTF. The CDR3 DNA reads as TGCAGTGCTAGCCGTTATAACTATGGCTACACCTTC. The chain is built from TRBV20-1 and TRBJ1-2; D is ambiguous. In germline, CDR1 is DFQATT, CDR2 SNEGSKA (reference sequence). V lost 3 bases and J lost 1, with 6 bases in between. The CDR3 is 12 residues long.

The chain combines TRBV27 with TRBJ2-7; D possibly matches TRBD1 or TRBD2 (5 bases each). Germline CDR1 is MNHEY and CDR2 is SMNVEV (reference sequence). This CDR3 contains 13 residues. Trimming pared 8 bases from V and 1 base from J, leaving 12 bases between. CDR3 in DNA: TGTGCCAGCGGGGGTAGGCCGTCCTACGAGCAGTACTTC. Amino acids: CASGGRPSYEQYF.

V is TRBV7-8 and J is TRBJ2-3, with 11 bases that match TRBD1. Trimming cost V 5 bases and J 3 bases; bases outside gene matches: 10. Germline V gene sequence: CDR1 SGHVS, CDR2 FQNEAQ. This CDR3 region has 17 residues. CDR3 DNA sequence: TGTGCCAGCAGCCGCTGGACAGGGGGCAGTGGAACAGATACGCAGTATTTT. This translates into CASSRWTGGSGTDTQYF.

J is TRBJ1-1 and V is TRBV4-1; no definite D call. There are 17 residues in the CDR3. V lost 1 base and J 1 base, leaving 16 bases between the germline ends. CDR1 and CDR2 (germline): MGHRA, YSYEKL. As DNA, the CDR3 is TGCGCCAGCAGCCAAGGGGTACTTTGGGTTTCGAACACTGAAGCTTTCTTT. This codes for CASSQGVLWVSNTEAFF.

This chain uses TRBV6-5 with TRBJ2-5; tentatively, D is TRBD2 (5 bases). The CDR3 extends over 14 amino acids. Looked up from germline, CDR1 is MNHEY and CDR2 is SVGAGI. V dropped 6 bases and J dropped 0 bases, with 11 bases sitting between them. CDR3 sequence: CASRLDWNQETQYF. The CDR3 DNA sequence: TGTGCCAGCAGACTAGACTGGAACCAAGAGACCCAGTACTTC.

The gene calls are TRBV20-1 and TRBJ2-7, with a possible D match to TRBD1 (5 bases). Looked up from germline, CDR1 is DFQATT and CDR2 is SNEGSKA (reference sequence). With 1 base removed from V and 1 base from J, the gap between germline ends came to 8 bases. The length of the CDR3 is 13 residues. CDR3 residues: CSARGAGSYEQYF. As DNA, the CDR3 is TGCAGTGCTAGAGGAGCAGGGTCCTACGAGCAGTACTTC.

The chain carries TRBV6-2 or TRBV6-3 and TRBJ2-7, with a possible D match to TRBD2 (5 bases). With 0 bases removed from V and 8 bases from J, the gap between germline ends came to 14 bases. The germline V gene encodes CDR1 MNHEY and CDR2 SVGEGT. The length of the CDR3 is 14 residues. The CDR3 spells CASSYSHKGSQQYF. CDR3 DNA sequence: TGTGCCAGCAGTTACTCCCATAAAGGGAGTCAGCAGTACTTC.

This clonotype appeared a few times. The chain links TRBV5-4 to TRBJ1-1; D is possibly TRBD1 (5 bases). V shed 3 bases and J shed 0 bases, with 12 bases lying between them. The V gene's germline CDR1 is SGHNT and CDR2 YYREEE (reference sequence). The CDR3 is made up of 15 amino acids. CDR3 DNA: TGTGCCAGCAGCTGGCGACAGACTATGAACACTGAAGCTTTCTTT. It is translated as CASSWRQTMNTEAFF.

The chain combines TRBV12-3 or TRBV12-4 with TRBJ2-5; the D is unclear. The V gene lost 8 bases and the J gene lost 5 bases, with 9 bases spanning the gap. CDR3 length: 11 amino acids. DNA of the CDR3: TGTGCCAGCCTGATAGGGGAGACCCAGTACTTC. Its translation is CASLIGETQYF.

This clonotype was counted at least ten times. The chain employs TRBV12-3 or TRBV12-4 and TRBJ2-7; possibly TRBD2 for D (5 bases). The V end lost 5 bases, the J end lost 0 bases, and 11 bases lay between the germline ends. The CDR3 sequence is 14 residues long. Written as DNA, the CDR3 is TGTGCCAGCAGTAAATCTGGGAGCTCCTACGAGCAGTACTTC. Its translation: CASSKSGSSYEQYF.

The chain combines TRBV9 with TRBJ2-5, with 11 bases lining up with TRBD1. V was pared by 3 bases and J by 6 bases, with 4 bases of the junction left unmatched. CDR3 length: 14 residues. Per the germline V gene, CDR1 is SGDLS and CDR2 is YYNGEE. The CDR3 protein is CASSEGQGAQTQYF. The CDR3 DNA follows: TGTGCCAGCAGCGAAGGACAGGGGGCACAGACCCAGTACTTC.

V gene TRBV19 combines with J gene TRBJ2-1; TRBD2 matches at 10 bases. The CDR3 length is 15 residues. Germline trimming cut 8 bases from V and 6 bases from J; bases unmatched to any gene: 10. Germline lookup yields CDR1 LNHDA and CDR2 SQIVND (reference sequence). CDR3 region: CASSSAGGRANEQFF. As DNA, the CDR3 is TGTGCCAGTTCCTCAGCGGGAGGGAGGGCCAATGAGCAGTTCTTC.

This clonotype was detected a few times. The chain links TRBV12-3 or TRBV12-4 to TRBJ1-1, with D perhaps matching TRBD1 (6 bases). The CDR3 sequence is 14 residues long. The V and J ends lost 5 bases and 3 bases respectively, with 13 bases between them. This chain's CDR3 is CASSHRDGDTEAFF. The CDR3 DNA is TGTGCCAGCAGTCACAGGGATGGGGACACTGAAGCTTTCTTT.

This clonotype occurred a few times. This chain uses TRBV20-1 with TRBJ1-5; possibly TRBD1 for D (6 bases). The CDR3 loop spans 13 amino acids. Per germline, CDR1 DFQATT and CDR2 SNEGSKA (reference sequence). V lost 6 bases and J 7 bases, leaving 16 bases between the germline ends. DNA for the CDR3: TGCAGTGCCGTTACAGGGACGGGCCAGCCCCAGCATTTT. This codes for CSAVTGTGQPQHF.

This chain uses TRBV25-1 with TRBJ1-1; 8 nucleotides match TRBD1. Germline CDR1 MGHDK, CDR2 SYGVNS. V lost 2 bases, J lost 7 bases, and 3 bases stayed unmatched. This CDR3 is 13 amino acids long. The CDR3 region has the DNA TGTGCCAGCAGTGAAGCAGGGGGCATTGAAGCTTTCTTT. It specifies CASSEAGGIEAFF.

This clonotype was seen a handful of times. The V gene is TRBV20-1, the J gene TRBJ2-7, with D tentatively TRBD2 (6 bases). The CDR3 loop spans 14 amino acids. Germline CDR1 DFQATT, CDR2 SNEGSKA (reference sequence). Trimming left V 3 bases short and J 2 bases short, with 14 bases between. CDR3 in DNA: TGCAGTGCTAGGGATAGCGGCGAGACCTACGAGCAGTACTTC. Residues: CSARDSGETYEQYF.

This clonotype was detected only a few times. The rearrangement links TRBV28 to TRBJ2-2; 7 bases are a match to TRBD1. There are 18 residues in the CDR3. Trimming removed 6 bases from V and 0 bases from J; junction bases left unmatched: 13. The germline CDR1 and CDR2 sequences are MDHEN and SYDVKM. CDR3 sequence reads: CASRTIPGQDTNTGELFF. The CDR3 DNA follows: TGTGCCAGCAGAACTATTCCCGGACAGGACACGAACACCGGGGAGCTGTTTTTT.

This clonotype was observed a handful of times. The CDR3 reads CSARVGTSGTYNEQFF. For the CDR3, the DNA is TGCAGTGCTAGAGTGGGGACTAGCGGGACCTACAATGAGCAGTTCTTC. V is TRBV20-1 and J is TRBJ2-1, with 13 nucleotides matching TRBD2. This CDR3 region has 16 residues. V gave up 1 base and J gave up 2 bases; unmatched junction bases: 2. The germline CDR1 and CDR2 sequences are DFQATT and SNEGSKA (reference sequence).

This clonotype was recorded at least ten times. This rearrangement joins TRBV10-3 to TRBJ2-5, with TRBD2 matching over 10 bases. The length of the CDR3 is 14 residues. Losses at the gene ends were 10 bases for V and 5 bases for J; bases not matched to a gene: 10. In germline, CDR1 is ENHRY, CDR2 SYGVKD. The CDR3 DNA is TGTGCCAACTCCCTAGCGGGGGCCGGGGAGACCCAGTACTTC. Its protein is CANSLAGAGETQYF.

V and J are TRBV14 and TRBJ1-1, with D uncertain. The CDR3 has 17 amino acids. V was clipped by 6 bases and J by 0 bases, with 20 bases between them. Germline V CDR1 and CDR2: SGHDN, FVKESK. The CDR3 sequence: CASRNRTRRLMNTEAFF. Written as DNA, the CDR3 is TGTGCCAGCAGAAACAGAACCAGAAGGCTGATGAACACTGAAGCTTTCTTT.

The rearrangement links TRBV12-3 or TRBV12-4 to TRBJ2-1; TRBD2 agrees at 9 bases. V dropped 8 bases and J dropped 7; count of bases not matched to a gene: 9. The CDR3 is made up of 14 amino acids. CDR3 loop: CASFKGLAGNEQFF. CDR3 nucleotide sequence: TGTGCCAGCTTCAAAGGGCTAGCGGGAAATGAGCAGTTCTTC.

The chain uses TRBV6-6 and TRBJ2-7; 14 bases match TRBD2. This CDR3 has 14 residues. V lost 7 bases, J lost 6 bases, and 5 bases stayed unmatched. Germline V lookup: CDR1 MNHNY, CDR2 SVGAGI (reference sequence). This CDR3 reads CASNIGLAGGEQYF. CDR3 DNA sequence: TGTGCCAGCAATATAGGACTAGCGGGAGGCGAGCAGTACTTC.

This clonotype occurred many times. This chain uses TRBV27 with TRBJ2-7; 8 bases map to TRBD1. CDR3 length: 15 residues. Trimming took 2 bases from V and 2 from J; bases not matched to a gene: 5. Germline V gene sequence: CDR1 MNHEY, CDR2 SMNVEV (reference sequence). CDR3 sequence (DNA): TGTGCCAGCAGTTTAGTTGGGACAGGTACCTACGAGCAGTACTTC. Encoded protein: CASSLVGTGTYEQYF.